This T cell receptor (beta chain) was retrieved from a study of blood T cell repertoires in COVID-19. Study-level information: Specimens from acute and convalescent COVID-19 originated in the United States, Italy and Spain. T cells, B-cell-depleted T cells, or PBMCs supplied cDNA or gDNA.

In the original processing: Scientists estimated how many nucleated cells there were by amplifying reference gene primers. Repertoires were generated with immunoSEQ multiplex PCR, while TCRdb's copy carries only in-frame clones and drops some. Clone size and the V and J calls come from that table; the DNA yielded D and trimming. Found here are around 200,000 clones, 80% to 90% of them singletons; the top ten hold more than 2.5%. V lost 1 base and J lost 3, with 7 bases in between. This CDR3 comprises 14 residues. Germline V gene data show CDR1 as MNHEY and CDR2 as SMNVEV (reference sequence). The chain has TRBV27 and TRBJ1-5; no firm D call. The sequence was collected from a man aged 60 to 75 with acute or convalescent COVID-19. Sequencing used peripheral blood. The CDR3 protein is CASSLFSANQPQHF. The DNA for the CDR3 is TGTGCCAGCAGTTTATTCAGCGCCAATCAGCCCCAGCATTTT.